The T cell receptor (beta chain) under discussion was sequenced for a study of T cells after yellow fever vaccination. As for the study in general: Low-cell-number fractions were prepared with SMART-Seq v4 Ultra Low Input. General study results and limits: Clones that expanded after primary vaccination mostly reappeared after the booster (roughly 96% CD4, 88% CD8). Abundant clonotypes from the bulk population could get into FACS-sorted repertoires as contaminants.

Per germline, CDR1 MNHEY and CDR2 SVGEGT. V was clipped by 6 bases and J by 5 bases, with 16 bases between them. CDR3 length equals 14 residues. The study made its TCR cDNA through 5'RACE template switching. That step introduced a universal primer site along with UMIs. TCRdb ran MiXCR on the 5' RACE reads and lists one entry per CDR3 protein. The sample lists about 160,000 distinct CDR3 sequences, around 7% occurring once. Ten or more counts support this clonotype. Its antigen is unidentified. This chain links TRBV6-2 or TRBV6-3 with TRBJ1-2, with D uncertain. Sequenced material: CD4+ T cells sorted from PBMCs, taken more than 4 days after the first yellow fever vaccination. The sequence derives from a man aged 18 to 30 who received the YFV17D yellow fever vaccine. CDR3 nucleotide sequence: TGTGCCAGCAGGAGGGCCGGGGAGATATATGGCTACACCTTC. Translated: CASRRAGEIYGYTF.